The 13 T cell receptor beta chains reported below all come from one sample, sequenced in a study of blood T cell repertoires in COVID-19. Sequenced by immunoSEQ multiplex PCR; TCRdb stores in-frame clones only, minus some. Found here are 150,000 to 200,000 clones, just under 90% of them singletons; the top ten hold over 3.5%. The source material was peripheral blood. All receptors derive from a man younger than 35 with active or convalescent COVID-19.

The chain is built from TRBV28 and TRBJ1-1; D not resolved. The V gene lost 9 bases and the J gene lost 10 bases, with 18 bases spanning the gap. The germline V gene has CDR1 MDHEN and CDR2 SYDVKM. This CDR3 is 12 amino acids long. CDR3 in amino acids: CASWPRGSRAFF. The CDR3 region has the DNA TGTGCCAGTTGGCCCCGCGGGTCTCGAGCTTTCTTT. Full variable domain (remainder filled in from reference TRBV28 and TRBJ1-1): DVKVTQSSRYLVKRTGEKVFLECVQDMDHENMFWYRQDPGLGLRLIYFSYDVKMKEKGDIPEGYSVSREKKERFSLILESASTNQTSMYLCASWPRGSRAFFGQGTRLTVV.

J is TRBJ2-7 and V is TRBV18; TRBD1 might be the D (5 bases). The V gene's germline CDR1 is KGHSH and CDR2 LQKENI. The germline V and J ends were trimmed by 6 bases and 6 bases, with 15 bases remaining between them. The CDR3 is made up of 13 amino acids. Written as DNA, the CDR3 is TGTGCCAGCTCCCCGACAGAAGTACGCGAGCAGTACTTC. Translation: CASSPTEVREQYF.

The rearrangement links TRBV25-1 to TRBJ2-3; TRBD1 is a possible D gene (5 bases). Germline CDR1 is MGHDK and CDR2 is SYGVNS. The CDR3 is 12 amino acids. Trimming pared 6 bases from V and 4 bases from J, leaving 8 bases between. The DNA of the CDR3 is TGTGCCAGCAGGGGGCAGGCAGATACGCAGTATTTT. Translating it yields CASRGQADTQYF.

This clone has just a few counts. The gene calls are TRBV6-6 and TRBJ1-2; tentative D call: TRBD1 (6 bases). Germline CDR1 is MNHNY and CDR2 is SVGAGI (reference sequence). This CDR3 region has 14 residues. Trimming took 2 bases from V and 3 from J, leaving 10 bases between them. In DNA, the CDR3 is TGTGCCAGCAGTTACCTGGCAGGGGACTATGGCTACACCTTC. The encoded protein is CASSYLAGDYGYTF.

The chain recombines TRBV6-6 with TRBJ2-1; TRBD1 matches 9 bases. The CDR3 loop spans 17 amino acids. The germline gives CDR1 MNHNY, CDR2 SVGAGI (reference sequence). With 5 bases clipped from V and 15 bases from J, the junction kept 23 bases outside the gene matches. Here the CDR3 reads CASSPAGRRTGALKVFF. CDR3 bases: TGTGCCAGCAGTCCGGCCGGGCGGAGGACAGGGGCCCTTAAGGTGTTCTTC.

The chain is built from TRBV28 and TRBJ2-1; tentatively, D is TRBD2 (7 bases). The CDR3 has 19 amino acids. Trimming took 5 bases from V and 8 from J, leaving 31 bases between them. The germline CDR1 and CDR2 sequences are MDHEN and SYDVKM. CDR3 region: CASSTSQYLGGPPWDEQFF. The DNA for the CDR3 is TGTGCCAGCAGTACCTCTCAATACTTGGGGGGGCCCCCATGGGATGAGCAGTTCTTC.

The chain joins TRBV7-3 to TRBJ2-1, with D possibly being TRBD2 (5 bases). CDR3 length: 14 amino acids. V lost 3 bases and J lost 5, with 11 bases in between. CDR1 and CDR2 from the germline V gene are SGHTA and FQGTGA. The CDR3 loop reads CASSFEGSHNEQFF. The CDR3 DNA is TGTGCCAGCAGCTTTGAGGGTTCACACAATGAGCAGTTCTTC. The full variable domain, completed using reference TRBV7-3 and TRBJ2-1, is GAGVSQTPSNKVTEKGKYVELRCDPISGHTALYWYRQSLGQGPEFLIYFQGTGAADDSGLPNDRFFAVRPEGSVSTLKIQRTERGDSAVYLCASSFEGSHNEQFFGPGTRLTVL.

This clone was recorded once. J is TRBJ2-5 and V is TRBV7-9; 8 bases match TRBD1. Germline V gene sequence: CDR1 SEHNR, CDR2 FQNEAQ (reference sequence). V lost 5 bases to trimming and J lost 1 base; unmatched junction nucleotides: 18. This CDR3 is 19 amino acids long. CDR3 DNA sequence: TGTGCCAGCAGCATCGTCGGACAGGGCGCCGTCGACGCCCAAGAGACCCAGTACTTC. Translation: CASSIVGQGAVDAQETQYF.

The rearrangement links TRBV24-1 to TRBJ1-5; D is unclear. CDR1 is KGHDR, CDR2 SFDVKD, per germline. The length of the CDR3 is 13 residues. With 2 bases removed from V and 4 bases from J, the gap between germline ends came to 5 bases. The CDR3 region has the DNA TGTGCCACCAGTGATTCGGGTAATCAGCCCCAGCATTTT. Protein sequence: CATSDSGNQPQHF.

The V gene is TRBV13, the J gene TRBJ1-1; 7 nucleotides line up with TRBD1. The V gene end was trimmed by 0 bases and the J gene end by 11 bases; junction bases not matched to a gene: 12. From germline, CDR1 is PRHDT and CDR2 FYEKMQ (reference sequence). This CDR3 has 15 residues. The CDR3 loop is CASSLGQGGFSEAFF. CDR3 DNA: TGTGCCAGCAGCTTAGGCCAGGGGGGTTTTTCAGAGGCTTTCTTT. Full variable domain (remainder filled in from reference TRBV13 and TRBJ1-1): AAGVIQSPRHLIKEKRETATLKCYPIPRHDTVYWYQQGPGQDPQFLISFYEKMQSDKGSIPDRFSAQQFSDYHSELNMSSLELGDSALYFCASSLGQGGFSEAFFGQGTRLTVV.

The chain links TRBV7-3 to TRBJ2-1, with 8 bases lining up with TRBD2. This CDR3 is built from 16 residues. Trimming cost V 5 bases and J 2 bases; bases outside gene matches: 8. From germline, CDR1 is SGHTA and CDR2 FQGTGA. CDR3 protein: CASSLFGGGTYNEQFF. The CDR3 DNA reads as TGTGCCAGCAGCCTCTTCGGGGGGGGCACCTACAATGAGCAGTTCTTC. The full variable domain, rest sourced from reference TRBV7-3 and TRBJ2-1, is GAGVSQTPSNKVTEKGKYVELRCDPISGHTALYWYRQSLGQGPEFLIYFQGTGAADDSGLPNDRFFAVRPEGSVSTLKIQRTERGDSAVYLCASSLFGGGTYNEQFFGPGTRLTVL.

The chain links TRBV7-9 to TRBJ2-3; D not resolved. V lost 1 base to trimming and J lost 6 bases, with 17 bases between them. This CDR3 comprises 16 residues. Germline CDR1 SEHNR, CDR2 FQNEAQ (reference sequence). The CDR3 spells CASSLGSSTVVDTQYF. CDR3 nucleotides: TGTGCCAGCAGCTTAGGATCAAGCACGGTCGTCGATACGCAGTATTTT.

CDR3 sequence reads: CASSLAQGKTPLHF. The CDR3 DNA follows: TGTGCCAGCAGCTTGGCCCAGGGTAAGACACCCCTCCACTTT. This chain joins TRBV5-4 and TRBJ1-6, with a possible D match to TRBD1 (5 bases). This CDR3 contains 14 residues. Germline V CDR1 and CDR2: SGHNT, YYREEE (reference sequence). Trimming shortened V by 0 bases and J by 11 bases, and 12 bases separated the two germline ends.